The TCR beta chain under discussion was sequenced for a study of beta chain features in type 1 diabetes. About the study: Examination covered around 98,000,000 sorted cells spanning all samples. Study outcomes and limitations: Possibly, sequencing cDNA over-represented cells that had high TCR expression levels. The naive, central memory and Treg TCRB repertoires of patients appeared to be more similar to one another than those of healthy donors. Fewer insertions but more deletions were seen at VDJ junctions in type 1 diabetes patients.

The CDR3 runs 16 residues. The J segment lost 6 bases and the V segment lost 4 bases, leaving 12 bases of the junction unmatched. CDR1 and CDR2 from the germline V gene are MNHNY and SVGAGI (reference sequence). There are a few counts of this clone. Its antigen is unidentified. Since all of the isolated RNA was reverse transcribed, expressed TCRB transcripts were what got sequenced. Here immunoSEQ multiplex PCR was the method, and the copy in TCRdb shows in-frame clones only, minus some. This table has 810,000 or so clones, 17% appearing once. The sequence was obtained from a woman aged 18-35 years in good health. This chain connects TRBV6-6 to TRBJ2-1; 7 bases line up with TRBD2. Material: naive CD4+ T cells from blood. In DNA, the CDR3 is TGTGCCAGCAGTTCGCGAAGGGCTAGCGGCCCCAATGAGCAGTTCTTC. Residues: CASSSRRASGPNEQFF.